This TCR beta chain stems from a study of T cell responses to AZD1222 COVID-19 vaccine. The overall study: Researchers grouped second doses given at about 4 or about 12 weeks into one pool. Study-wide results and limits: The sample set comprised mostly white British donors with more females, and clonal diversity was possibly underestimated. No day 14 peak samples; only post-peak repertoires were characterized.

Only a few counts were recorded for this clone. Its target is unknown. Germline loops: CDR1 SGHDT, CDR2 YYEEEE. The CDR3 totals 13 residues. V was pared by 3 bases and J by 2 bases, with 8 bases between. Here immunoSEQ multiplex PCR was the method, and the copy in TCRdb shows in-frame clones only, minus some. The sample records some 99,000 clones, roughly nine tenths being singletons. Specimen: peripheral blood, collected on day 0 of AZD1222 vaccination. The chain has TRBV5-6 and TRBJ2-5; D is ambiguous. The TCR comes from an adult in good health. CDR3 nucleotides: TGTGCCAGCAGCTGGACGGTTCAAGAGACCCAGTACTTC. Its translation is CASSWTVQETQYF.